The 11 T cell receptor beta chains in this list originate from one sample, sequenced in a study of T cell clones after liver transplantation. The assay was immunoSEQ multiplex PCR, and TCRdb's table has in-frame clones only and misses some. Counted here are some 45,000 clones, 86% occurring once; the ten biggest clones make up around 2.5%. Sequences were derived from CD4+ T cells from blood, sampled 24 months after liver transplant. These receptors originate from a human patient who received a liver transplant. Some T cells may have originated in the graft donor.

This chain joins TRBV7-7 and TRBJ2-7; 7 bases fit TRBD1. The CDR3 is 16 residues long. Germline CDR1 and CDR2: SSHAT and FNYEAQ (reference sequence). V trimming: 5 bases; J trimming: 1 base; junction bases outside the gene matches: 11. CDR3 amino acids: CASSERDRVGSYEQYF. CDR3 DNA sequence: TGTGCCAGCAGCGAGAGAGACAGGGTAGGATCCTACGAGCAGTACTTC.

V is TRBV7-9 and J is TRBJ2-3; D remains ambiguous. The germline V gene has CDR1 SEHNR and CDR2 FQNEAQ (reference sequence). Deletions cut 1 base from V and 4 bases from J, with 6 bases between. This CDR3 comprises 13 residues. CDR3 sequence reads: CASSLGGADTQYF. CDR3 DNA sequence: TGTGCCAGCAGCTTAGGTGGCGCAGATACGCAGTATTTT. The variable domain in full, completed from reference TRBV7-9 and TRBJ2-3, reads DTGVSQNPRHKITKRGQNVTFRCDPISEHNRLYWYRQTLGQGPEFLTYFQNEAQLEKSRLLSDRFSAERPKGSFSTLEIQRTEQGDSAMYLCASSLGGADTQYFGPGTRLTVL.

This clone was seen once. This chain links TRBV5-1 with TRBJ2-5, with 8 bases matching TRBD1. The CDR3 length is 15 residues. After removal of 4 bases from V and 5 bases from J, the junction contained 10 bases not matched to a gene. Germline values: CDR1 SGHRS, CDR2 YFSETQ. The CDR3 nucleotides read TGCGCCAGCAGCGGGGGCACAGGGGGATACGAGACCCAGTACTTC. This codes for CASSGGTGGYETQYF.

This rearrangement joins TRBV29-1 to TRBJ2-6; D gene ambiguous. CDR3 length: 14 amino acids. V lost 1 base and J lost 0, with 4 bases in between. The germline CDR1 and CDR2 sequences are SQVTM and ANQGSEA. CDR3 sequence: CSVEVTSGANVLTF. CDR3 DNA: TGCAGCGTTGAAGTGACCTCTGGGGCCAACGTCCTGACTTTC.

This rearrangement joins TRBV19 to TRBJ1-3; perhaps TRBD1 as D (5 bases). From germline, CDR1 is LNHDA and CDR2 SQIVND (reference sequence). V shed 5 bases and J shed 3 bases, with 14 bases lying between them. This CDR3 region has 15 residues. CDR3 residues: CASSPEGGDGNTIYF. As DNA, the CDR3 is TGTGCCAGTAGTCCCGAGGGAGGGGATGGAAACACCATATATTTT.

This chain links TRBV19 with TRBJ1-4; no reliable D call. This CDR3 contains 14 residues. Germline values: CDR1 LNHDA, CDR2 SQIVND (reference sequence). V lost 6 bases, J lost 8 bases, and 16 bases lay in between. The CDR3 DNA is TGTGCCAGTAGCCCGGTGAGGTCGGGGGAAAAACTGTTTTTT. Its protein product is CASSPVRSGEKLFF.

V is TRBV7-8 and J is TRBJ2-2; D might be TRBD1 (6 bases). V lost 5 bases, J lost 5 bases, and 9 bases lay in between. Germline V CDR1 and CDR2: SGHVS, FQNEAQ. The CDR3 has 13 amino acids. This CDR3 is CASSQQGTGELFF. In nucleotides, the CDR3 is TGTGCCAGCAGCCAACAGGGAACCGGGGAGCTGTTTTTT.

J is TRBJ2-5 and V is TRBV5-1, with TRBD1 matching 8 bases. CDR1 SGHRS and CDR2 YFSETQ come from the germline V gene. V was clipped by 0 bases and J by 9 bases; unmatched bases: 7. There are 14 residues in the CDR3. The CDR3 DNA sequence: TGCGCCAGCAGCTTGGAACAGGGGGTAGGATCCCAGTACTTC. Encoded protein: CASSLEQGVGSQYF. The full variable domain, its missing parts supplied by reference TRBV5-1 and TRBJ2-5, is KAGVTQTPRYLIKTRGQQVTLSCSPISGHRSVSWYQQTPGQGLQFLFEYFSETQRNKGNFPGRFSGRQFSNSRSEMNVSTLELGDSALYLCASSLEQGVGSQYFGPGTRLLVL.

The chain is built from TRBV6-6 and TRBJ2-5; 8 bases agree with TRBD1. This CDR3 has 15 residues. Trimming at V came to 5 bases and at J to 2 bases, leaving 7 bases not matched to a gene. The germline CDR1 and CDR2 sequences are MNHNY and SVGAGI (reference sequence). In DNA form, the CDR3 reads TGTGCCAGCAGTGGCCGGGACAGGAGGCAAGAGACCCAGTACTTC. It translates to CASSGRDRRQETQYF.

By share, this clone ranks as medium-sized. The gene calls are TRBV15 and TRBJ2-7; D tentatively reads TRBD1 or TRBD2 (5 bases each). Per the germline V gene, CDR1 is LNHNV and CDR2 is YYDKDF (reference sequence). The CDR3 runs to 14 residues. V was trimmed by 1 base and J by 2 bases, leaving 9 bases between them. CDR3 in amino acids: CATSRVRGAYEQYF. The CDR3 nucleotides read TGTGCCACCAGCAGAGTTAGGGGAGCCTACGAGCAGTACTTC. The complete variable domain, with remaining parts taken from reference TRBV15 and TRBJ2-7, reads DAMVIQNPRYQVTQFGKPVTLSCSQTLNHNVMYWYQQKSSQAPKLLFHYYDKDFNNEADTPDNFQSRRPNTSFCFLDIRSPGLGDTAMYLCATSRVRGAYEQYFGPGTRLTVT.

The rearrangement uses TRBV6-1 and TRBJ1-2; TRBD1 matches 8 bases. There are 13 residues in the CDR3. Germline loops: CDR1 MNHNS, CDR2 SASEGT. With V trimmed by 5 bases and J by 6 bases, 5 bases remained unmatched. CDR3 in amino acids: CASSQDRVDGYTF. As DNA, the CDR3 is TGTGCCAGCAGTCAGGACAGGGTGGATGGCTACACCTTC.